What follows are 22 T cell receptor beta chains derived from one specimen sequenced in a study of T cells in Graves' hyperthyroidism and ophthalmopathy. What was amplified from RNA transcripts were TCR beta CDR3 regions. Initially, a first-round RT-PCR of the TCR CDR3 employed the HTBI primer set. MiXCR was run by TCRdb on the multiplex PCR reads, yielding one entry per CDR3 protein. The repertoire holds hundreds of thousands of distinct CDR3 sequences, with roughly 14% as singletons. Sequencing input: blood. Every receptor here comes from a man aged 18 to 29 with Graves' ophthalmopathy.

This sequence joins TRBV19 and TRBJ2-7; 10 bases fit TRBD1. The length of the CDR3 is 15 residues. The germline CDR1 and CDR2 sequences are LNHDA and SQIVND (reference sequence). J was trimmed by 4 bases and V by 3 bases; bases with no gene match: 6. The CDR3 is CASSMGQGLGYEQYF. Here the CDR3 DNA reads TGTGCCAGTAGTATGGGACAGGGGTTAGGTTACGAGCAGTACTTC.

CDR3 in amino acids: CASSIGLREQYF. Written as DNA, the CDR3 is TGTGCCAGTAGTATCGGGTTGCGCGAGCAGTACTTC. The chain carries TRBV19 and TRBJ2-7; no firm D call. Trimming removed 3 bases from V and 6 bases from J, with 9 bases in between. The CDR3 has 12 amino acids. The germline CDR1 and CDR2 sequences are LNHDA and SQIVND (reference sequence).

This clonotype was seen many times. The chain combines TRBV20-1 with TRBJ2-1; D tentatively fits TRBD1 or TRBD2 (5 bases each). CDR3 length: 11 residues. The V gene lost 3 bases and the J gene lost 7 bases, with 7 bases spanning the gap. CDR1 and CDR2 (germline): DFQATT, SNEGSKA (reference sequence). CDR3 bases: TGCAGTGCTAGGTGGGGGAATGAGCAGTTCTTC. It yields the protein CSARWGNEQFF.

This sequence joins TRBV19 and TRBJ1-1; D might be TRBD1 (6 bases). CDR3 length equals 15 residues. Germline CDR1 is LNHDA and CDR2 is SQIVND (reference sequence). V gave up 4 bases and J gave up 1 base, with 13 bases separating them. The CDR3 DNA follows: TGTGCCAGTAGTACAAACAGGGATCCGAACACTGAAGCTTTCTTT. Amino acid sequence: CASSTNRDPNTEAFF.

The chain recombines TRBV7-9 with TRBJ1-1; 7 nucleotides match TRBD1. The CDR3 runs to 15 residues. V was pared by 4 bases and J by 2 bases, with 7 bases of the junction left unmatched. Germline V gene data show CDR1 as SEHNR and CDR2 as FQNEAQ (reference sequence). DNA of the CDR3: TGTGCCAGCAGCTCTGGGACAGACTCAAACACTGAAGCTTTCTTT. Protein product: CASSSGTDSNTEAFF.

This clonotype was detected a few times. The CDR3 DNA follows: TGTGCCTGGAGTCCAGCCGGCGGGACAGACTACGAGTATTTT. Amino acids: CAWSPAGGTDYEYF. The gene calls are TRBV30 and TRBJ2-3, with D perhaps matching TRBD1 (7 bases). This CDR3 contains 14 residues. Germline loops: CDR1 GTSNPN, CDR2 SVGIG (reference sequence). The V and J ends lost 2 bases and 13 bases respectively, with 22 bases between them. The full variable domain, rest sourced from reference TRBV30 and TRBJ2-3, is SQTIHQWPATLVQPVGSPLSLECTVEGTSNPNLYWYRQAAGRGLQLLFYSVGIGQISSEVPQNLSASRPQDRQFILSSKKLLLSDSGFYLCAWSPAGGTDYEYFGPGTRLTVL.

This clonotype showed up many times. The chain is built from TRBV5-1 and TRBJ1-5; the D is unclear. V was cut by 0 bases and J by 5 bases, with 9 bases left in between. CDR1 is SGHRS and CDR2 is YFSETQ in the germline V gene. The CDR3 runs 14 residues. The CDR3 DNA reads TGCGCCAGCAGCTTGGGGGAATCATATCAGCCCCAGCATTTT. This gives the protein CASSLGESYQPQHF.

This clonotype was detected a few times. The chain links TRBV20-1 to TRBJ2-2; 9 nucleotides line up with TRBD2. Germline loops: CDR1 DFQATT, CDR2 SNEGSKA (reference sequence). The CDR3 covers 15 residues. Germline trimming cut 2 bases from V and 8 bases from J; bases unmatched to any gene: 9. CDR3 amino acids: CSARPSYLAGGELFF. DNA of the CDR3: TGCAGTGCTAGACCGAGCTATCTAGCGGGGGGGGAGCTGTTTTTT.

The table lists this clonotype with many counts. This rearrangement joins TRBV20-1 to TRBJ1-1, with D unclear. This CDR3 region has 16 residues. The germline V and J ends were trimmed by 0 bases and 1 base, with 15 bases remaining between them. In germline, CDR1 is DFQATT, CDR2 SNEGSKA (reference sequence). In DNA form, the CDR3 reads TGCAGTGCTAGAGATCTCCCTCCCCCCGCGAACACTGAAGCTTTCTTT. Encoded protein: CSARDLPPPANTEAFF.

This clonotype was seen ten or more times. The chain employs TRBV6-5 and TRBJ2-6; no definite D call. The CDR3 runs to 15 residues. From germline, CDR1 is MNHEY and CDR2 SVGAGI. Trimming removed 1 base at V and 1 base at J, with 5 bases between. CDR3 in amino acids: CASSYWLSGANVLTF. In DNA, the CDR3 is TGTGCCAGCAGTTACTGGCTATCTGGGGCCAACGTCCTGACTTTC.

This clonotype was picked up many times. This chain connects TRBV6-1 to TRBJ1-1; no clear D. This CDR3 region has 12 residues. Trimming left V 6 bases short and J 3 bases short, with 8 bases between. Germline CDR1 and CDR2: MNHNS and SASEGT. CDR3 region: CASRTADTEAFF. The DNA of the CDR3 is TGTGCCAGCAGAACCGCCGACACTGAAGCTTTCTTT.

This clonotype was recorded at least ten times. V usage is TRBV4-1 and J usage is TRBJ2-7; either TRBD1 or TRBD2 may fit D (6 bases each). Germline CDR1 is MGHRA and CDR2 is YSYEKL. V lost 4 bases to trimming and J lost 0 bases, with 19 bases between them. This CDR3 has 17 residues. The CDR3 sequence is CASSRTAAGTTSYEQYF. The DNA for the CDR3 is TGCGCCAGCAGCCGAACAGCCGCGGGGACAACCTCCTACGAGCAGTACTTC.

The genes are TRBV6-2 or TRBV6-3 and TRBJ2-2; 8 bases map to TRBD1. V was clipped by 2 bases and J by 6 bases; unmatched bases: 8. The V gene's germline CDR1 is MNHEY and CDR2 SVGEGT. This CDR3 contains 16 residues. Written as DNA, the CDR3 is TGTGCCAGCAGTTACGTCGGACAGGGAAATCCCGGGGAGCTGTTTTTT. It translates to CASSYVGQGNPGELFF.

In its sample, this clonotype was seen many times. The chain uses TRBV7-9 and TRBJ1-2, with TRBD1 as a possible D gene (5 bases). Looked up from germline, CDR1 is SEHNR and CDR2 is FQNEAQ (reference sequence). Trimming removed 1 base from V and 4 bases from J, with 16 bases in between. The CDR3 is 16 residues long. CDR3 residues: CASSLGAGAIPYGYTF. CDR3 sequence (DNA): TGTGCCAGCAGCTTAGGGGCCGGGGCGATTCCCTATGGCTACACCTTC.

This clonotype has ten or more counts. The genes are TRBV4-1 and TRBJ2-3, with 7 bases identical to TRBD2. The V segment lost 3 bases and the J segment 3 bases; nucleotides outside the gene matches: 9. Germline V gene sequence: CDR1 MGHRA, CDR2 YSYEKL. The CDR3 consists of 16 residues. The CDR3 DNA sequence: TGCGCCAGCAGCCACAGAGGACTAGATCCAACAGATACGCAGTATTTT. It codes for CASSHRGLDPTDTQYF.

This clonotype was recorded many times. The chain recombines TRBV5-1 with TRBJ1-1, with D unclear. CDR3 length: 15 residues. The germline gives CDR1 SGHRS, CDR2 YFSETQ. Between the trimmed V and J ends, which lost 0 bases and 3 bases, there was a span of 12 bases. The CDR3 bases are TGCGCCAGCAGCTTGGAACGGTACGGGGACACTGAAGCTTTCTTT. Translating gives CASSLERYGDTEAFF. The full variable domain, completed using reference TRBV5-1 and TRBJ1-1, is KAGVTQTPRYLIKTRGQQVTLSCSPISGHRSVSWYQQTPGQGLQFLFEYFSETQRNKGNFPGRFSGRQFSNSRSEMNVSTLELGDSALYLCASSLERYGDTEAFFGQGTRLTVV.

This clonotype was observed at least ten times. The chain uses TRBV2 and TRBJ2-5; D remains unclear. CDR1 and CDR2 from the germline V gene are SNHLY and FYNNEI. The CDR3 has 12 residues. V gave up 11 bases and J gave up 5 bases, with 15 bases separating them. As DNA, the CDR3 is TGTGCCGGACGTTATACTGGGGAGACCCAGTACTTC. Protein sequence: CAGRYTGETQYF.

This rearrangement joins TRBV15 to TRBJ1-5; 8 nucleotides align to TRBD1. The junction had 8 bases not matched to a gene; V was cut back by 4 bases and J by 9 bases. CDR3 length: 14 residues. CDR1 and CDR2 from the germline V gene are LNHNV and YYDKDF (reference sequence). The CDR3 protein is CATSKRDRLLPQHF. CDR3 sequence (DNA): TGTGCCACCAGCAAACGGGACAGGCTTCTGCCCCAGCATTTT. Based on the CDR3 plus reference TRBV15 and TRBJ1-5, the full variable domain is DAMVIQNPRYQVTQFGKPVTLSCSQTLNHNVMYWYQQKSSQAPKLLFHYYDKDFNNEADTPDNFQSRRPNTSFCFLDIRSPGLGDTAMYLCATSKRDRLLPQHFGDGTRLSIL.

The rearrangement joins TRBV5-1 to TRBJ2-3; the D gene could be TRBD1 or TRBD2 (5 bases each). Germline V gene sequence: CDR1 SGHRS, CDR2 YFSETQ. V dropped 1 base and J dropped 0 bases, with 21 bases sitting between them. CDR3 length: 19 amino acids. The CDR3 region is CASSLWGTPTASSTDTQYF. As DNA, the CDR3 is TGCGCCAGCAGCTTGTGGGGGACCCCGACGGCTTCTAGCACAGATACGCAGTATTTT.

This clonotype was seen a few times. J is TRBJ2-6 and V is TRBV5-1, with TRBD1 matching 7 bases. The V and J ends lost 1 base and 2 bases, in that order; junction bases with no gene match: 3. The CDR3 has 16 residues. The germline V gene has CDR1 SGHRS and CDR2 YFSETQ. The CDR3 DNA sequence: TGCGCCAGCAGCTTGTACCAGGGGGCTGGGGCCAACGTCCTGACTTTC. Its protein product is CASSLYQGAGANVLTF.

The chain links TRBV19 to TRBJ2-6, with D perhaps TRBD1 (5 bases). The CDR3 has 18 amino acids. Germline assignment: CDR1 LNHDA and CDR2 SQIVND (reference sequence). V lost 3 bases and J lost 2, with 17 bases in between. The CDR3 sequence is CASSIGQGKIAGANVLTF. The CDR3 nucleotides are TGTGCCAGTAGTATCGGGCAGGGAAAGATTGCTGGGGCCAACGTCCTGACTTTC.

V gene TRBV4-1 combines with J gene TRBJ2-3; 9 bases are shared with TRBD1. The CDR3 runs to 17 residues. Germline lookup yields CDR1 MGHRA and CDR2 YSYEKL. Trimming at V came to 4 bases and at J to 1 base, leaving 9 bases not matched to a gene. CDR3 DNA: TGCGCCAGCAGCCTAGACGGACAGGGGAGGGGCACAGATACGCAGTATTTT. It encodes CASSLDGQGRGTDTQYF.